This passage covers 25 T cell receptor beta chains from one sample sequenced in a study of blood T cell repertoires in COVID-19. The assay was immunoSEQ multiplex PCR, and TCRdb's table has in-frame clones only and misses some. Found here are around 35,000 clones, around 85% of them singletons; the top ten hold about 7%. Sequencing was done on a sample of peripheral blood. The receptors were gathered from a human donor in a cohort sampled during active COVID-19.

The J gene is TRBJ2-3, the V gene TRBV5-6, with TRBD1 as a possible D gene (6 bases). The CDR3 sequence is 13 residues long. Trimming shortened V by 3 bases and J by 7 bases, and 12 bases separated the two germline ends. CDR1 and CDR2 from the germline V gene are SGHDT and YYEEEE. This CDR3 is CASSSSDRHTQYF. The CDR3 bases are TGTGCCAGCAGCTCATCGGACAGACATACGCAGTATTTT. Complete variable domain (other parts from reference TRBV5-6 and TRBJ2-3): DAGVTQSPTHLIKTRGQQVTLRCSPKSGHDTVSWYQQALGQGPQFIFQYYEEEERQRGNFPDRFSGHQFPNYSSELNVNALLLGDSALYLCASSSSDRHTQYFGPGTRLTVL.

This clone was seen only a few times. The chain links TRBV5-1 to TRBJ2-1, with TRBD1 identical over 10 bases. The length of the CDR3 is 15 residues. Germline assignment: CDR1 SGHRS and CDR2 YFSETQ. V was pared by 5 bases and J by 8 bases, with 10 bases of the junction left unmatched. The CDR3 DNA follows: TGCGCCAGCAGTTTCCGACAGGGGGCGAGGGATGAGCAGTTCTTC. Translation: CASSFRQGARDEQFF.

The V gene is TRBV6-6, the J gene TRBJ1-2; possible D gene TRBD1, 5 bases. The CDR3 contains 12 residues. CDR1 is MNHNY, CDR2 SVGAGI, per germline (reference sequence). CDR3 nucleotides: TGTGCAGGTGGGGGGGGGAGCTATGGCTACACCTTC. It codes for CAGGGGSYGYTF.

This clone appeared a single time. The CDR3 sequence is CASGEQGDTGELFF. For the CDR3, the DNA is TGTGCCAGTGGGGAACAGGGGGACACCGGGGAGCTGTTTTTT. The chain joins TRBV19 to TRBJ2-2; 8 bases fit TRBD1. The length of the CDR3 is 14 residues. Trimming took 8 bases from V and 3 from J; bases not matched to a gene: 5. The germline V gene encodes CDR1 LNHDA and CDR2 SQIVND (reference sequence).

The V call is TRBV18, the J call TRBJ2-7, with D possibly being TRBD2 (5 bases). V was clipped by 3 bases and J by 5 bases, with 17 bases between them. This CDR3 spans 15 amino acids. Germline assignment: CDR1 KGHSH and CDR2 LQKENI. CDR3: CASSPFSGFSHEQYF. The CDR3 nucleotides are TGTGCCAGCTCACCCTTCTCGGGGTTTAGCCACGAGCAGTACTTC.

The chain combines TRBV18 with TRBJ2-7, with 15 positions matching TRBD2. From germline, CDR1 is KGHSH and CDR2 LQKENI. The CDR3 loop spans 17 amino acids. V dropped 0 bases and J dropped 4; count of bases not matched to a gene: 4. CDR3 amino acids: CASSPPGLAGGGYEQYF. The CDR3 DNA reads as TGTGCCAGCTCACCACCGGGACTAGCGGGAGGAGGGTACGAGCAGTACTTC.

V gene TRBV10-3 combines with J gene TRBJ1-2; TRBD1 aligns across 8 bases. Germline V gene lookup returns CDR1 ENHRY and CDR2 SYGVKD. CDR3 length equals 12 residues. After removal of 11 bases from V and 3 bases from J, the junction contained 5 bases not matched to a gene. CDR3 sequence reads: CALQGEDYGYTF. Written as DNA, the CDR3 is TGTGCCTTACAGGGGGAGGACTATGGCTACACCTTC.

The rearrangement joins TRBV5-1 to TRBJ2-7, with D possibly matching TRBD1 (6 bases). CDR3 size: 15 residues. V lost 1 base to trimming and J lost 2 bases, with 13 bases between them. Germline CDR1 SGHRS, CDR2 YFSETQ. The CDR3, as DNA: TGCGCCAGCAGCTTGCAAACAGGGAAACCCTACGAGCAGTACTTC. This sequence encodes CASSLQTGKPYEQYF.

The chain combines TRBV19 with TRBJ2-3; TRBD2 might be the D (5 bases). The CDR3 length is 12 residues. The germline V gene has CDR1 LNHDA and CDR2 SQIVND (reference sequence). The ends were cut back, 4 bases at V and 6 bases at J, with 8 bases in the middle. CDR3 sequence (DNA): TGTGCCAGTAGTACCGGGGATGATACGCAGTATTTT. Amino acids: CASSTGDDTQYF.

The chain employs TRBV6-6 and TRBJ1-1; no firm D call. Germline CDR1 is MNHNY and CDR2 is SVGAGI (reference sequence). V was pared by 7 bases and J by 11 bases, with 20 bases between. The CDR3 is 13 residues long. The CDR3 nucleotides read TGTGCCAGCACCTCCGTCGGGATCCCTAGCGCTTTCTTT. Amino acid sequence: CASTSVGIPSAFF.

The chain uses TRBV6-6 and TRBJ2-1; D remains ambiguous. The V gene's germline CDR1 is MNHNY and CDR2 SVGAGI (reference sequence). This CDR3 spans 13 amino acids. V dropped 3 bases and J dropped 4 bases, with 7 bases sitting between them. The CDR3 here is CASSYSPYNEQFF. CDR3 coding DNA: TGTGCCAGCAGTTATAGCCCATACAATGAGCAGTTCTTC.

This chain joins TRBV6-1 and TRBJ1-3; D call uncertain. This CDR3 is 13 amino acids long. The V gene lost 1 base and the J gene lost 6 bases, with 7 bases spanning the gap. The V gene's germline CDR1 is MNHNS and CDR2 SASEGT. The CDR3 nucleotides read TGTGCCAGCAGTGAAGGTCAGGCAAACACCATATATTTT. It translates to CASSEGQANTIYF.

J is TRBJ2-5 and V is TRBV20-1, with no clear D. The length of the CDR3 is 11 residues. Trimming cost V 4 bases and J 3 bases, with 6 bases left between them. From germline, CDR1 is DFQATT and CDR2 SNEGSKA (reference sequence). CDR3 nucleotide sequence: TGCAGTGCTATTCCAGAAGAGACCCAGTACTTC. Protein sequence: CSAIPEETQYF.

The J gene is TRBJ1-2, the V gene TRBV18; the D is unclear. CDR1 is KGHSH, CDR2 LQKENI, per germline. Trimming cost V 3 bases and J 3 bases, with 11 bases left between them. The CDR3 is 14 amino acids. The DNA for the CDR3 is TGTGCCAGCTCACCCCGGAGGGAATACTATGGCTACACCTTC. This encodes CASSPRREYYGYTF.

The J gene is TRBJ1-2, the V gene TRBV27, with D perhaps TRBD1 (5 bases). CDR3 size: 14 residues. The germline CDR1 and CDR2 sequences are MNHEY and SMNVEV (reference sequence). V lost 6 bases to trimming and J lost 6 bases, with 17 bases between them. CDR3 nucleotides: TGTGCCAGCAGAGCTTCAGGGAAGGGCGATGGCTACACCTTC. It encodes CASRASGKGDGYTF.

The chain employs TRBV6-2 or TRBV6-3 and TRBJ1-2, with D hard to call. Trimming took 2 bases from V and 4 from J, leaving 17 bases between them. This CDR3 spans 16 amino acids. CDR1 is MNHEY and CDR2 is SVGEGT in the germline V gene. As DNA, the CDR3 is TGTGCCAGCAGTTACGGGCCCTCAACCCTTTCCTATGGCTACACCTTC. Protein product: CASSYGPSTLSYGYTF.

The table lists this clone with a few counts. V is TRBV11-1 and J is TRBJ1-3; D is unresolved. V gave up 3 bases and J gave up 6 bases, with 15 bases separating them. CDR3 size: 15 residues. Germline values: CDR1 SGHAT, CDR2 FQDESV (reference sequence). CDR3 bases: TGTGCCAGCAGCTTCAGACACTCTGGCGAAAACACCATATATTTT. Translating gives CASSFRHSGENTIYF.

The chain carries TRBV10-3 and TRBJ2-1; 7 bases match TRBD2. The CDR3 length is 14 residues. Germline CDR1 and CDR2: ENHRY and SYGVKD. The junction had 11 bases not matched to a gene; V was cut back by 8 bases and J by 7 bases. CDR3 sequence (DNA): TGTGCCATCGGATGGGGGGGGTCCCGGAATGAGCAGTTCTTC. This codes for CAIGWGGSRNEQFF.

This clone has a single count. CDR3 nucleotides: TGTGCCAGTAGTACCGGGGAAGCGGGCCACTACAATGAGCAGTTCTTC. Protein: CASSTGEAGHYNEQFF. V and J are TRBV19 and TRBJ2-1; D possibly corresponds to TRBD2 (6 bases). The CDR3 runs 16 residues. Germline CDR1 is LNHDA and CDR2 is SQIVND (reference sequence). Deletions cut 4 bases from V and 3 bases from J, with 16 bases between.

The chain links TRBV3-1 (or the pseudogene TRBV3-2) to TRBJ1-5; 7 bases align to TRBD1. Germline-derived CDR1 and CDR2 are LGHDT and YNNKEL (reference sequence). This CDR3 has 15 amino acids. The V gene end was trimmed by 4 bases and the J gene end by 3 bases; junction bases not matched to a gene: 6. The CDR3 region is CASSPTGDINQPQHF. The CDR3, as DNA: TGTGCCAGCAGCCCCACAGGGGATATCAATCAGCCCCAGCATTTT.

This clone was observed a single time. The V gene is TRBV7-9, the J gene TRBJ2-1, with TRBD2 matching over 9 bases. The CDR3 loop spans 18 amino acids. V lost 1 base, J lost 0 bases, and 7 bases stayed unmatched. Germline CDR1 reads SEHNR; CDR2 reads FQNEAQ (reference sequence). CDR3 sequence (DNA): TGTGCCAGCAGCTTAGGGATGACTAGCGGAAACTCCTACAATGAGCAGTTCTTC. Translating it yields CASSLGMTSGNSYNEQFF.

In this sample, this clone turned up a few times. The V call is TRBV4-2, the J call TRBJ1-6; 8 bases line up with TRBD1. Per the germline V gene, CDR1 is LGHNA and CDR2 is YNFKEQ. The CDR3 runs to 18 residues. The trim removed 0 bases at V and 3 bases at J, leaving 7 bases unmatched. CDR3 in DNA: TGTGCCAGCAGCCAAGAAGGATCGGACAGGGACTATAATTCACCCCTCCACTTT. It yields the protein CASSQEGSDRDYNSPLHF.

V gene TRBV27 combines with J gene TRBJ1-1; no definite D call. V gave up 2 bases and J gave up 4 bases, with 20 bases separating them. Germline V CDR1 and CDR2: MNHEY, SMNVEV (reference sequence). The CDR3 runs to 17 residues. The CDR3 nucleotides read TGTGCCAGCAGTTTACAAATGGTCGGGGTCTCGACCACTGAAGCTTTCTTT. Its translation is CASSLQMVGVSTTEAFF.

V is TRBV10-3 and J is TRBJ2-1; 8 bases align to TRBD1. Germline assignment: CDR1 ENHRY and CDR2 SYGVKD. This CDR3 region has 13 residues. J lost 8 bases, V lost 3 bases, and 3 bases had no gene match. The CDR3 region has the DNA TGTGCCATCAGTGACGGGACAGGTGATGAGCAGTTCTTC. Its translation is CAISDGTGDEQFF.

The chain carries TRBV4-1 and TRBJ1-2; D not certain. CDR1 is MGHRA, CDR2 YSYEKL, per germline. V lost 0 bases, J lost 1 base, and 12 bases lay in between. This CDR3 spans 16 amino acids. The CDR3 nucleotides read TGCGCCAGCAGCCAAGATGGGCTTGATCTTAACTATGGCTACACCTTC. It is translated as CASSQDGLDLNYGYTF.